What follows are 5 T cell receptor beta chains derived from one specimen sequenced in a study of cytotoxic CD8 clonotypes in ibrutinib-treated CLL. The protocol was immunoSEQ multiplex PCR, while the TCRdb copy is restricted to in-frame clones and leaves out a portion. Seen here are about 140,000 clones, roughly 76% observed once, and the top ten hold around 4.9%. The sample consisted of PBMCs, taken after 24 months of ibrutinib treatment. These receptors all come from a human donor with chronic lymphocytic leukemia.

V usage is TRBV28 and J usage is TRBJ2-7; D perhaps matches TRBD1 (5 bases). CDR1 is MDHEN, CDR2 SYDVKM, per germline. The CDR3 covers 14 residues. V lost 6 bases, J lost 0 bases, and 12 bases lay in between. The CDR3 reads CASRRPGISYEQYF. DNA of the CDR3: TGTGCCAGCAGGCGCCCAGGGATCTCCTACGAGCAGTACTTC.

The chain joins TRBV6-5 to TRBJ1-6; D unclear. Germline CDR1 reads MNHEY; CDR2 reads SVGAGI. V was clipped by 3 bases and J by 7 bases, with 10 bases between them. This CDR3 has 14 amino acids. CDR3 nucleotides: TGTGCCAGCAGTTATTCGGGCAGAAATTCACCCCTCCACTTT. Protein: CASSYSGRNSPLHF.

This chain joins TRBV6-7 and TRBJ2-1, with 7 positions matching TRBD2. TRBV6-7 is flagged as an ORF with uncertain function. The CDR3 is 14 amino acids. V trimming: 8 bases; J trimming: 3 bases; junction bases outside the gene matches: 7. CDR3 bases: TGTGCCAGCGGTGTTGCGGGGGACTACAATGAGCAGTTCTTC. Amino acids: CASGVAGDYNEQFF.

The chain combines TRBV19 with TRBJ1-2, with 8 bases aligning to TRBD1. Losses at the gene ends were 7 bases for V and 6 bases for J; bases not matched to a gene: 10. Per the germline V gene, CDR1 is LNHDA and CDR2 is SQIVND (reference sequence). The CDR3 length is 14 residues. DNA for the CDR3: TGTGCCAGTAAGAGGGGGGACAGGCCCGATGGCTACACCTTC. This sequence encodes CASKRGDRPDGYTF.

The rearrangement links TRBV5-5 to TRBJ2-3; 10 nucleotides line up with TRBD2. Germline V gene data show CDR1 as SGHKS and CDR2 as YYEKEE (reference sequence). CDR3 length equals 18 residues. With 0 bases clipped from V and 2 bases from J, the junction kept 9 bases outside the gene matches. The CDR3 DNA is TGTGCCAGCAGCTTGGTACTAGCGGGAACATACGACACAGATACGCAGTATTTT. Amino acids: CASSLVLAGTYDTDTQYF.